Listed below are T cell receptor beta chains from one sample, sequenced in a study of Graves' ophthalmopathy and Graves' hyperthyroidism. Using its own MiXCR run on the multiplex PCR reads, TCRdb lists one record per CDR3 protein. Here the sample spans around 1,200,000 distinct CDR3 sequences, 35% to 40% being singletons. Sequencing was carried out using peripheral blood or thyroid tissue (not recorded which). The source of these receptors is an adult man with Graves' hyperthyroidism. Each CDR3 is given with its conserved first and last residue. A D gene is named only where the DNA matches it firmly. Expanded clones are given a class, and other clones once, few, many or no size at all.

TRBV20-1	NA	TRBJ1-6	NA	CSARGSSDSPLHF	TGCAGTGCTAGAGGGAGTTCTGATTCACCCCTCCACTTT
TRBV14	NA	TRBJ1-6	NA	CASSPGVRSPLHF	TGTGCCAGCAGCCCTGGGGTCCGGTCACCCCTCCACTTT
TRBV29-1	TRBD2	TRBJ2-5	many	CSVGRGSGVLEETQYF	TGCAGCGTTGGGCGGGGGAGTGGGGTCCTAGAAGAGACCCAGTACTTC
TRBV5-1	NA	TRBJ2-2	few	CASLRAIGGELFF	TGCGCCAGCCTAAGGGCGATCGGCGGGGAGCTGTTTTTT
TRBV11-2	NA	TRBJ2-7	NA	CASSLDLWNEQYF	TGTGCCAGCAGCTTAGATCTTTGGAATGAGCAGTACTTC
TRBV2	TRBD1	TRBJ1-1	NA	CASSLTGGLVTEAFF	TGTGCCAGCAGTCTTACAGGGGGTCTTGTCACTGAAGCTTTCTTT
TRBV20-1	NA	TRBJ2-7	NA	CGASNGDGSSYEQYF	TGCGGTGCTTCAAACGGGGACGGGAGCTCCTACGAGCAGTACTTC
TRBV5-1	NA	TRBJ2-3	NA	CASSFRGSPDTQYF	TGCGCCAGCAGCTTCAGGGGAAGTCCAGATACGCAGTATTTT
TRBV19	TRBD1	TRBJ1-1	NA	CATRQGRDTEAFF	TGTGCCACAAGACAGGGCCGCGACACTGAAGCTTTCTTT
TRBV28	NA	TRBJ1-2	few	CASRLGTGYTF	TGTGCCAGCCGCCTGGGGACTGGCTACACCTTC
TRBV10-3	NA	TRBJ1-6	NA	CAISASNRQEDSPLHF	TGTGCCATCAGTGCCAGCAACAGACAGGAAGATTCACCCCTCCACTTT
TRBV19	NA	TRBJ1-2	many	CASGRQNYGYTF	TGTGCCAGCGGACGACAGAACTATGGCTACACCTTC
TRBV6-5	TRBD2	TRBJ2-5	NA	CASSYSIWGGTGGETQYF	TGTGCCAGCAGTTACTCGATTTGGGGAGGGACCGGGGGAGAGACCCAGTACTTC
TRBV12-3/TRBV12-4	NA	TRBJ2-7	many	CASSQQGSYEQYF	TGTGCCAGCAGTCAACAAGGGTCCTACGAGCAGTACTTC
TRBV19	NA	TRBJ1-5	NA	CASSILDGVNQPQHF	TGTGCCAGTAGTATCCTGGACGGCGTCAATCAGCCCCAGCATTTT
TRBV20-1	NA	TRBJ1-4	many	CSLRLGAGNEKLFF	TGCAGTCTACGACTGGGGGCCGGTAATGAAAAACTGTTTTTT
TRBV7-2	TRBD2	TRBJ2-5	few	CASSLWTSGRAATQYF	TGTGCCAGCAGCTTATGGACTAGCGGGAGGGCCGCGACCCAGTACTTC
TRBV6-6	NA	TRBJ2-5	few	CASRPAGLGETQYF	TGTGCCAGCAGACCTGCGGGGCTGGGAGAGACCCAGTACTTC
TRBV12-3/TRBV12-4	TRBD1	TRBJ1-1	NA	CASSLALWQGAMNTEAFF	TGTGCCAGCAGTTTAGCGCTTTGGCAGGGGGCAATGAACACTGAAGCTTTCTTT
TRBV20-1	NA	TRBJ2-5	many	CSAFVIGTQYF	TGCAGTGCTTTCGTAATCGGGACCCAGTACTTC
TRBV7-9	NA	TRBJ1-2	NA	CASSLGTSSISGGGSGYTF	TGTGCCAGCAGCTTAGGAACTTCCTCTATTTCCGGGGGCGGTAGTGGCTACACCTTC
TRBV6-5	TRBD2	TRBJ2-5	NA	CASSYAGTKPQEAQYF	TGTGCCAGCAGTTACGCCGGGACTAAACCACAAGAGGCCCAGTACTTC
TRBV6-6	NA	TRBJ2-6	many	CASSYSLAAGANVLTF	TGTGCCAGCAGTTACTCGCTAGCTGCTGGGGCCAACGTCCTGACTTTC